The source of this TCR beta chain is a study of blood T cells in healthy people across ages. Overall study results and limits: Higher diversity and more naive CD4+ cells were features of long-lived donors, compared to aged donors.

As concerns this clonotype: Antigen: not known. Germline and junction disagree at one end, which may indicate a read error.

Extraction of total RNA produced a minimum of 5 micrograms from each sample. Together with a sample-barcoded 5' primer, a J-beta primer mix was included in a second PCR lasting about 7 to 11 cycles. TCRdb processed the 5' RACE reads anew with MiXCR; each CDR3 protein has one entry. In the table there are 1.2 million to 1.5 million distinct CDR3 sequences, about 40% of which are singletons. The CDR3 loop spans 13 amino acids. Germline loops: CDR1 SGHTA, CDR2 FQGNSA. This TCR was sampled from a woman younger than 35 in good health. This rearrangement joins TRBV7-2 to TRBJ2-7; the D gene is possibly TRBD1 (6 bases). Input material: blood. For the CDR3, the DNA is TGTGCCAGCAGCGCCCCGGACAGCCCCTACGAGCAGTTC. It encodes CASSAPDSPYEQF.